The subject of this entry is one T cell receptor beta chain. Antigen: not known. This sample holds PBMCs from around 9.9 ml fresh peripheral blood. Amplification of TCR beta CDR3 regions was performed using RNA transcripts as template. HTBI primers were employed in a first-round RT-PCR of the TCR CDR3. TCRdb re-analysed the multiplex PCR reads in MiXCR, keeping a single row per CDR3 protein. The repertoire holds around 300,000 distinct CDR3 sequences, with roughly 22% as singletons. These data originate in a study of T cells in Graves' hyperthyroidism and ophthalmopathy. Study observations and caveats: Among thyroid clonotypes expanded above 0.001, most also appeared in blood.

V trimming: 7 bases; J trimming: 6 bases; junction bases outside the gene matches: 9. CDR1 and CDR2 from the germline V gene are SGHTA and FQGNSA. This CDR3 comprises 14 residues. The chain uses TRBV7-2 and TRBJ2-7; TRBD2 matches at 10 bases. The TCR originated in a man aged 25-40 years with Graves' ophthalmopathy. Sequenced sample: blood. This CDR3 is CASNPAGGEGEQYF. CDR3 in DNA: TGTGCCAGCAACCCAGCGGGAGGGGAAGGCGAGCAGTACTTC.